The 21 T cell receptor beta chains below all came from one sample that was sequenced in a study of T cell changes during pregnancy in multiple sclerosis. Clones were read by immunoSEQ multiplex PCR, and TCRdb kept only the in-frame ones, dropping some. The sample has roughly 99,000 clones; around 92% are singletons. The sample consisted of peripheral blood, taken in the third trimester of pregnancy. The receptor set was obtained from a female donor in good health, enrolled as a control in a pregnancy study.

The rearrangement joins TRBV4-3 to TRBJ1-2, with D unclear. The length of the CDR3 is 15 residues. V was cut by 1 base and J by 1 base, with 10 bases left in between. CDR1 and CDR2 from the germline V gene are LGHNA and YSLEER. Here the CDR3 DNA reads TGCGCCAGCAGCCAAGCAAGAGGGAATAACTATGGCTACACCTTC. It codes for CASSQARGNNYGYTF.

Notes on this clone: Relative to the germline gene, one junction end is altered; a read error may explain this. The chain uses TRBV7-7 and TRBJ2-2, with TRBD1 identical over 8 bases. The germline CDR1 and CDR2 sequences are SSHAT and FNYEAQ (reference sequence). This CDR3 has 18 residues. The chain's CDR3 is CASSLGTGSPRDTGELFF. The CDR3 DNA reads TGTGCTAGCAGCTTAGGGACAGGCTCGCCACGAGACACCGGGGAGCTGTTTTTT.

This chain connects TRBV2 to TRBJ2-5; 10 bases line up with TRBD2. Germline CDR1 reads SNHLY; CDR2 reads FYNNEI. The V and J ends lost 9 bases and 5 bases, in that order; junction bases with no gene match: 15. The CDR3 extends over 16 amino acids. The CDR3 reads CARTIEGSGGRETQYF. The CDR3 nucleotides read TGTGCCAGGACCATCGAGGGTAGCGGGGGGCGGGAGACCCAGTACTTC. The whole variable domain, filled in from reference TRBV2 and TRBJ2-5, reads EPEVTQTPSHQVTQMGQEVILRCVPISNHLYFYWYRQILGQKVEFLVSFYNNEISEKSEIFDDQFSVERPDGSNFTLKIRSTKLEDSAMYFCARTIEGSGGRETQYFGPGTRLLVL.

This chain joins TRBV27 and TRBJ2-1, with D tentatively TRBD1 (6 bases). The CDR3 contains 14 residues. V lost 6 bases and J lost 0, with 9 bases in between. CDR1 is MNHEY and CDR2 is SMNVEV in the germline V gene (reference sequence). The CDR3 sequence is CASRDSDSYNEQFF. Here the CDR3 DNA reads TGTGCCAGCAGGGACAGTGACTCCTACAATGAGCAGTTCTTC.

This chain connects TRBV9 to TRBJ2-3; D is possibly TRBD1 (6 bases). This CDR3 is 14 amino acids long. Germline V CDR1 and CDR2: SGDLS, YYNGEE. The V gene lost 2 bases and the J gene lost 3 bases, with 10 bases spanning the gap. CDR3: CASSVKQGTDTQYF. CDR3 bases: TGTGCCAGCAGCGTCAAACAGGGTACAGATACGCAGTATTTT.

The V call is TRBV19, the J call TRBJ1-6, with 8 bases identical to TRBD1. CDR1 and CDR2 from the germline V gene are LNHDA and SQIVND (reference sequence). The CDR3 sequence is 14 residues long. J gave up 7 bases and V 5 bases, and 4 bases lay outside the gene matches. CDR3 protein: CASSVDRDNSPLHF. CDR3 DNA sequence: TGTGCCAGTAGTGTGGACAGGGACAATTCACCCCTCCACTTT.

The rearrangement links TRBV5-6 to TRBJ1-1; D call uncertain. Germline CDR1 reads SGHDT; CDR2 reads YYEEEE. This CDR3 spans 13 amino acids. Trimming removed 4 bases from V and 0 bases from J, with 7 bases in between. In DNA, the CDR3 is TGTGCCAGCAGCCGCGAAATGAACACTGAAGCTTTCTTT. Translation gives CASSREMNTEAFF.

The rearrangement joins TRBV27 to TRBJ2-5; D may be TRBD1 (6 bases). The CDR3 is made up of 16 amino acids. Germline lookup yields CDR1 MNHEY and CDR2 SMNVEV (reference sequence). V was clipped by 2 bases and J by 5 bases, with 18 bases between them. CDR3 loop: CASSLNWGPSEETQYF. The CDR3 DNA sequence: TGTGCCAGCAGTTTAAATTGGGGGCCTAGTGAGGAGACCCAGTACTTC.

The chain carries TRBV30 and TRBJ2-7; no clear D gene. The CDR3 runs 12 residues. The V gene's germline CDR1 is GTSNPN and CDR2 SVGIG (reference sequence). Trimming left V 2 bases short and J 3 bases short, with 8 bases between. The CDR3 loop reads CAWSPTYYEQYF. For the CDR3, the DNA is TGTGCCTGGAGTCCCACCTACTACGAGCAGTACTTC.

The CDR3 protein is CASSGRRGGELFF. DNA for the CDR3: TGTGCCAGCAGTGGTAGGAGGGGCGGGGAGCTGTTTTTT. This chain connects TRBV6-1 to TRBJ2-2; tentatively, D is TRBD2 (6 bases). The CDR3 totals 13 residues. Germline-derived CDR1 and CDR2 are MNHNS and SASEGT. Trimming removed 4 bases at V and 7 bases at J, with 10 bases between.

The chain joins TRBV6-4 to TRBJ2-3; 10 nucleotides match TRBD2. Germline values: CDR1 MRHNA, CDR2 SNTAGT. The junction had 1 base not matched to a gene; V was cut back by 0 bases and J by 1 base. The CDR3 contains 16 residues. The CDR3 nucleotides read TGTGCCAGCAGTGACTCGCTAGCGGGGGGCACAGATACGCAGTATTTT. This codes for CASSDSLAGGTDTQYF.

This clone was counted a single time. J is TRBJ2-5 and V is TRBV6-5; 7 bases match TRBD2. Unmatched junction bases numbered 5, after V lost 4 bases and J lost 6 bases. Looked up from germline, CDR1 is MNHEY and CDR2 is SVGAGI. The CDR3 is made up of 13 amino acids. The CDR3 DNA sequence: TGTGCCAGCAGTTCGACTAGCTCTCAGACCCAGTACTTC. Amino acid sequence: CASSSTSSQTQYF.

The CDR3 is CASSRLERNTEAFF. CDR3 DNA: TGTGCCAGCAGCAGACTAGAACGTAACACTGAAGCTTTCTTT. The V gene is TRBV5-6, the J gene TRBJ1-1; D unclear. V was trimmed by 4 bases and J by 2 bases, leaving 12 bases between them. CDR1 SGHDT and CDR2 YYEEEE come from the germline V gene. The CDR3 is 14 residues long.

The rearrangement links TRBV6-5 to TRBJ2-3; TRBD1 might be the D (5 bases). Trimming stripped 6 bases from V and 2 bases from J, with 15 bases between. The germline gives CDR1 MNHEY, CDR2 SVGAGI. This CDR3 is built from 15 residues. CDR3 DNA: TGTGCCAGCAGCCAATCCCGACAGATCACAGATACGCAGTATTTT. This encodes CASSQSRQITDTQYF.

The gene calls are TRBV7-2 and TRBJ2-7; 8 nucleotides agree with TRBD1. From germline, CDR1 is SGHTA and CDR2 FQGNSA. V trimming: 5 bases; J trimming: 0 bases; junction bases outside the gene matches: 0. The CDR3 has 13 residues. This CDR3 is CASSTGGSYEQYF. CDR3 nucleotide sequence: TGTGCCAGCAGCACAGGGGGCTCCTACGAGCAGTACTTC.

The J gene is TRBJ2-1, the V gene TRBV2; D is uncertain. The V and J ends lost 4 bases and 14 bases respectively, with 12 bases between them. The CDR3 runs 11 residues. CDR1 is SNHLY, CDR2 FYNNEI, per germline. The CDR3 here is CASSVLLEKFF. The DNA of the CDR3 is TGTGCCAGCAGTGTACTTTTGGAGAAGTTCTTC.

The chain is built from TRBV7-9 and TRBJ2-3; possibly TRBD1 for D (5 bases). The CDR3 covers 14 residues. With 4 bases removed from V and 0 bases from J, the gap between germline ends came to 8 bases. The germline gives CDR1 SEHNR, CDR2 FQNEAQ (reference sequence). CDR3 sequence: CASSWTTSTDTQYF. For the CDR3, the DNA is TGTGCCAGCAGCTGGACAACTAGCACAGATACGCAGTATTTT. The whole variable domain, remainder taken from reference TRBV7-9 and TRBJ2-3, is DTGVSQNPRHKITKRGQNVTFRCDPISEHNRLYWYRQTLGQGPEFLTYFQNEAQLEKSRLLSDRFSAERPKGSFSTLEIQRTEQGDSAMYLCASSWTTSTDTQYFGPGTRLTVL.

V is TRBV2 and J is TRBJ2-1; 11 bases are a match to TRBD2. Germline V gene data show CDR1 as SNHLY and CDR2 as FYNNEI. The CDR3 is 15 residues long. The V gene end was trimmed by 7 bases and the J gene end by 6 bases; junction bases not matched to a gene: 8. The CDR3 DNA reads as TGTGCCAGCACGGGTAGCGGGGGGGCTCGCAATGAGCAGTTCTTC. This sequence encodes CASTGSGGARNEQFF.

CDR3 sequence (DNA): TGTGCCTGGGGATTACAGGGGGCAGGCGGCTACACCTTC. Translation gives CAWGLQGAGGYTF. The chain couples TRBV30 to TRBJ1-2, with TRBD1 matching over 9 bases. V dropped 5 bases and J dropped 8; count of bases not matched to a gene: 9. CDR3 length: 13 amino acids. The germline CDR1 and CDR2 sequences are GTSNPN and SVGIG (reference sequence).

The chain joins TRBV7-9 to TRBJ1-1; no reliable D call. There are 13 residues in the CDR3. CDR1 and CDR2 from the germline V gene are SEHNR and FQNEAQ (reference sequence). Between the trimmed V and J ends, which lost 4 bases and 4 bases, there was a span of 10 bases. Written as DNA, the CDR3 is TGTGCCAGCAGCTGGAGGGTTGGCACTGAAGCTTTCTTT. Protein: CASSWRVGTEAFF. Full variable domain (missing parts from reference TRBV7-9 and TRBJ1-1): DTGVSQNPRHKITKRGQNVTFRCDPISEHNRLYWYRQTLGQGPEFLTYFQNEAQLEKSRLLSDRFSAERPKGSFSTLEIQRTEQGDSAMYLCASSWRVGTEAFFGQGTRLTVV.

The chain recombines TRBV4-1 with TRBJ1-2; D uncertain. This CDR3 has 13 amino acids. V was shortened by 0 bases and J by 2 bases, with 4 bases between the two germline ends. Germline-derived CDR1 and CDR2 are MGHRA and YSYEKL. In nucleotides, the CDR3 is TGCGCCAGCAGCCAAGACCCAAACTATGGCTACACCTTC. The encoded protein is CASSQDPNYGYTF.